Reported below is one T cell receptor (beta chain). This clonotype has a count of ten or more. Its antigen remains unidentified. No per-base quality is available; no much larger clone lies one base away. These data come from a study of neurological immune-mediated disorders (dated by TCRdb to 2018 to 2020). Regarding the research as a whole: Among the roughly 34 multiple sclerosis patients, relapsing-remitting MS was present in approximately 31 and secondary progressive MS was present in 3. Longitudinal samples, technical triplicates and paired sorted CD4+ and CD8+ T-cell subsets, alongside PBMC samples, were included among the approximately 98 TCR-beta libraries. Peripheral blood TCR-beta repertoires from patients with HTLV-I-associated myelopathy (HAM/TSP), patients with multiple sclerosis, and healthy controls were compared in the study using UMI-based sequencing. The cohort comprised roughly 65 subjects: about 15 HAM/TSP patients, 35 or so multiple sclerosis patients and around 20 healthy controls. The full study reports these points: The MS cluster showed no association with clinical or MRI features, and the authors stated that larger cohorts are needed. TCR clonal expansion was highest in HAM/TSP patients and lowest in MS patients, with MS patients falling below even healthy controls. Repertoires from 18 of 34 MS patients were grouped by phylogenetic analysis into a cluster of related CDR3 sequences, suggesting a possible repertoire-level signature. Across subjects, expanded clones never shared an identical CDR3 amino acid sequence, which suggests that the TCR-beta repertoires in every group were private.

cDNA synthesis used template-switch 5'RACE with a primer carrying a 10-nucleotide random unique molecular identifier tagging each TCR transcript. Every sequencing run yielded over 200 million TCR-beta sequences covering 15-18 subjects. The RNeasy kit was used for extraction of total RNA. The KAPA Real-time Library Amplification kit was used to amplify TCR-beta VDJ regions with primers for the TCR constant region and the 5'RACE anchor. Sample indexes and Illumina adaptors were added in a first PCR, and a second PCR then increased library yield. The roughly 650 bp TCR product was size-selected on a 2% E-gel SizeSelection system after Ampure bead purification. Library quality was checked on a Bioanalyzer, concentration was measured with Qubit, and libraries were quantified with the Kapa Library Quantification kit before pooling. An Illumina HiSeq 2500 was used to sequence the libraries paired-end at 2 x 150 bp. To increase sequence diversity, roughly 24-31% phiX was spiked into each library pool. On the study's bioinformatics: The quality-filtered reads were processed with the UMI-based MiGEC pipeline, whose error correction step removed more than 90% of the raw TCR sequences. VDJ genes were aligned to IMGT germline references, and clonotypes were defined by unique CDR3 amino acid sequence plus V-J genes. Clonal expansion, Shannon diversity and CDR3 relatedness were evaluated with VDJtools (CalcPairwiseDistances, ClusterSamples), while phylogenetic trees were built in CLCbio workbench. A clone was classed as expanded if it had 8 or more unique UMIs, a cutoff based on coefficient-of-variation modelling across technical triplicates. Through fastp at Q25 and MiXCR, TCRdb rebuilt clones from the public reads, retaining in-frame beta chains. CDR3 protein sequences are deduplicated, and each keeps its most common genes and DNA. TCRdb's processing, not the authors' own work, is the source of the V and J calls. The sample table holds about 55,000 distinct CDR3 sequences, of which roughly 4.6% were seen once. In total, the top ten clones hold 2.5% to 3% of the sample.

According to the germline V gene, CDR1 reads SGDLS and CDR2 reads YYNGEE. Spanning cysteine to phenylalanine, the CDR3 consists of 15 amino acids. The DNA shown is the 45-base CDR3, in frame from base 1. Between the V and J ends, shortened by 3 bases and 4 bases respectively, the junction contains 16 bases. Unsorted PBMC libraries were generated from 2 million PBMCs stored in RNAlater at -80 °C until RNA extraction. Multiple sclerosis patients were enrolled in a US clinical protocol evaluating disease progression by magnetic resonance imaging. Peripheral blood was subjected to Ficoll-Hypaque density gradient centrifugation to isolate PBMCs, which were then cryopreserved in liquid nitrogen.

The receptor was derived from a middle-aged man with multiple sclerosis. The sample taken for sequencing was PBMCs. Recombination joined TRBV9 with TRBJ1-1; TRBD1 could be the D gene, as 6 bases match. The CDR3 protein: CASSADSGGATEAFF. The DNA sequence follows: TGTGCCAGCAGCGCCGACTCGGGGGGGGCCACTGAAGCTTTCTTT.